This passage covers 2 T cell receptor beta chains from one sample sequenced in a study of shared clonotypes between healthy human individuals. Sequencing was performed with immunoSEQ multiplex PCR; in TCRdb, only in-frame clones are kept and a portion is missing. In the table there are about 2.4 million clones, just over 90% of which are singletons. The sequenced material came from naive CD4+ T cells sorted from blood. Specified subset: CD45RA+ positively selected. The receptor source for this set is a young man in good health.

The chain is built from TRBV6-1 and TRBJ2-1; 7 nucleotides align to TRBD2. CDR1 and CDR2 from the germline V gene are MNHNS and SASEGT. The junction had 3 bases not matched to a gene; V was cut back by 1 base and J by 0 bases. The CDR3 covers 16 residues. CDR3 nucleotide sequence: TGTGCCAGCAGTGAAGAAACTAGCGCCTCCTACAATGAGCAGTTCTTC. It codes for CASSEETSASYNEQFF.

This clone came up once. The CDR3 loop is CASSRGDTGELFF. The CDR3 bases are TGTGCCAGCAGCAGGGGTGACACCGGGGAGCTGTTTTTT. The genes are TRBV9 and TRBJ2-2, with a tentative D call TRBD1 (5 bases). Germline assignment: CDR1 SGDLS and CDR2 YYNGEE. The CDR3 totals 13 residues. Trimming took off 4 bases at V and 3 bases at J, with 7 bases between the two ends.